This T cell receptor beta chain was profiled in a study of Graves' ophthalmopathy and Graves' hyperthyroidism. Study-wide findings and caveats: A model built from 13 signatures distinguished ophthalmopathy from stable hyperthyroidism with about 86% sensitivity and around 78% specificity.

J lost 0 bases, V lost 4 bases, and 1 base had no gene match. Germline V CDR1 and CDR2: MDHEN, SYDVKM. The CDR3 covers 14 residues. Investigators amplified TCR beta CDR3 regions from RNA transcripts. Second-round multiplex PCR came after first-round RT-PCR with HTBI primers. TCRdb reprocessed the multiplex PCR reads via MiXCR and lists one record per CDR3 protein. The repertoire holds just over 600,000 distinct CDR3 sequences, with around a fifth as singletons. With respect to this clonotype: Its antigen is as yet unknown. A much more abundant neighbour one base away suggests this may be a read error.

This receptor was obtained from a woman between 18 and 29 years old with stable Graves' hyperthyroidism. Some clones in this sample may be carry-over from other donors' samples. Source material: peripheral blood. This chain links TRBV28 with TRBJ1-1, with 8 bases that match TRBD1. The CDR3 is CASSSGGMNTEAFF. The DNA of the CDR3 is TGTGCCAGCAGTTCAGGGGGCATGAACACTGAAGCTTTCTTT. The full variable domain, with the rest looked up from reference TRBV28 and TRBJ1-1, is DVKVTQSSRYLVKRTGEKVFLECVQDMDHENMFWYRQDPGLGLRLIYFSYDVKMKEKGDIPEGYSVSREKKERFSLILESASTNQTSMYLCASSSGGMNTEAFFGQGTRLTVV.